The T cell receptor (beta chain) described here comes from a study of graft-versus-host responses after intestinal transplantation. The germline V gene has CDR1 MNHEY and CDR2 SMNVEV (reference sequence). The CDR3 extends over 15 amino acids. V shed 5 bases, J shed 5 bases, and the junction held 5 bases outside the gene matches. TCRdb's copy holds only in-frame clones and misses some; the assay was immunoSEQ multiplex PCR. Of tens of thousands of clones detected, about 87% appear once; the ten largest clones hold 1.5% to 2%. The TCR was taken from a human patient who received an intestinal transplant, so some T cells may come from the graft donor. The chain uses TRBV27 and TRBJ2-7; 14 bases fit TRBD2. The sequencing here drew on PBMCs, taken 26 days after transplant. CDR3 sequence (DNA): TGTGCCAGCAGTCCCGGGACTAGCGGGGGCAACGAGCAGTACTTC. Its protein is CASSPGTSGGNEQYF.